Presented here are 32 T cell receptor beta chains from one specimen sequenced in a study of T cell clones after liver transplantation. Data came from immunoSEQ multiplex PCR; TCRdb stores just in-frame clones and leaves some out. There are roughly 80,000 clones in the sample; 75% to 90% occur only once, and 2.8% lies in the top ten. The sample here was CD4+ T cells from blood, taken at the 22-month timepoint. The receptor source for this set is a human patient who received a liver transplant. Some of the T cells may derive from the graft donor.

The rearrangement links TRBV9 to TRBJ1-1, with D possibly being TRBD1 (6 bases). Looked up from germline, CDR1 is SGDLS and CDR2 is YYNGEE. V lost 1 base and J lost 4, with 11 bases in between. There are 14 residues in the CDR3. The CDR3 loop is CASSVREGGTEAFF. Here the CDR3 DNA reads TGTGCCAGCAGCGTACGCGAAGGGGGCACTGAAGCTTTCTTT.

The chain is built from TRBV29-1 and TRBJ2-3, with D tentatively TRBD1 or TRBD2 (5 bases each). Between the trimmed V and J ends, which lost 3 bases and 5 bases, there was a span of 12 bases. The CDR3 length is 13 residues. Germline assignment: CDR1 SQVTM and CDR2 ANQGSEA. CDR3 region: CSVDVGVGDTQYF. CDR3 DNA sequence: TGCAGCGTTGATGTGGGGGTAGGAGATACGCAGTATTTT.

The J gene is TRBJ1-5, the V gene TRBV7-3; the D is unclear. V was shortened by 5 bases and J by 2 bases, with 16 bases between the two germline ends. Per the germline V gene, CDR1 is SGHTA and CDR2 is FQGTGA. The CDR3 totals 16 residues. In DNA, the CDR3 is TGTGCCAGCAGCGCCCCTCCCGGGAACGGCAATCAGCCCCAGCATTTT. This encodes CASSAPPGNGNQPQHF.

The chain uses TRBV5-6 and TRBJ2-1; 9 nucleotides line up with TRBD2. The CDR3 totals 18 residues. CDR1 is SGHDT and CDR2 is YYEEEE in the germline V gene. Unmatched junction bases numbered 11, after V lost 1 base and J lost 3 bases. CDR3 bases: TGTGCCAGCAGCTTGTCGGATGATAGCGGGAGTTTCTACAATGAGCAGTTCTTC. Its translation: CASSLSDDSGSFYNEQFF.

There are a few counts of this clone. One end of the junction fails to match germline, which may point to a read error. The V gene is TRBV28, the J gene TRBJ2-7; D may be TRBD1 or TRBD2 (5 bases each). This CDR3 spans 12 amino acids. CDR1 is MDHEN and CDR2 is SYDVKM in the germline V gene. The CDR3 nucleotides read TGTGCCAGCAGTTCCCCTGGGGGTGGTTGGACATTC. Protein product: CASSSPGGGWTF.

The chain combines TRBV7-2 with TRBJ2-1; 10 bases map to TRBD2. The CDR3 spans 15 residues. Germline CDR1 is SGHTA and CDR2 is FQGNSA. The J segment lost 7 bases and the V segment lost 3 bases, leaving 6 bases of the junction unmatched. Written as DNA, the CDR3 is TGTGCCAGCAGCTTTAAGACTAGCGGGTATAATGAGCAGTTCTTC. Amino acids: CASSFKTSGYNEQFF.

The chain has TRBV7-9 and TRBJ1-2; unclear D gene. Between the trimmed V and J ends, which lost 5 bases and 8 bases, there was a span of 15 bases. This CDR3 is 13 amino acids long. CDR1 SEHNR and CDR2 FQNEAQ come from the germline V gene (reference sequence). In nucleotides, the CDR3 is TGTGCCAGCAGCCCTCACCGGGAGCAGGGCTACACCTTC. Translated: CASSPHREQGYTF.

The chain joins TRBV14 to TRBJ2-4; D remains unclear. The CDR3 consists of 17 residues. Trimming removed 1 base from V and 7 bases from J, with 20 bases in between. Germline loops: CDR1 SGHDN, CDR2 FVKESK. The DNA of the CDR3 is TGTGCCAGCAGCCAAGGCCAAAGTAGTAGACCAACGAACATTCAGTACTTC. It codes for CASSQGQSSRPTNIQYF.

This clone was recorded once. The J gene is TRBJ2-5, the V gene TRBV7-7; weak D call: TRBD1 (6 bases). Germline V gene sequence: CDR1 SSHAT, CDR2 FNYEAQ (reference sequence). The length of the CDR3 is 14 residues. Trimming stripped 5 bases from V and 3 bases from J, with 13 bases between. The CDR3 protein is CASSIRQDEETQYF. The CDR3, as DNA: TGTGCCAGCAGCATCCGACAGGACGAAGAGACCCAGTACTTC.

V and J are TRBV2 and TRBJ2-5; 11 bases map to TRBD2. The CDR3 has 16 amino acids. With 7 bases clipped from V and 5 bases from J, the junction kept 12 bases outside the gene matches. Germline-derived CDR1 and CDR2 are SNHLY and FYNNEI. The CDR3, as DNA: TGTGCCAGCATACGACTAGCGGGACGAGCGGGGGAGACCCAGTACTTC. Amino acid sequence: CASIRLAGRAGETQYF. Full variable domain (remainder filled in from reference TRBV2 and TRBJ2-5): EPEVTQTPSHQVTQMGQEVILRCVPISNHLYFYWYRQILGQKVEFLVSFYNNEISEKSEIFDDQFSVERPDGSNFTLKIRSTKLEDSAMYFCASIRLAGRAGETQYFGPGTRLLVL.

The V and J genes are TRBV6-1 and TRBJ1-6, with unresolved D. The CDR3 runs 14 residues. Germline assignment: CDR1 MNHNS and CDR2 SASEGT. V gave up 3 bases and J gave up 3 bases, with 6 bases separating them. As DNA, the CDR3 is TGTGCCAGCAGTGAGGGGATCTATAATTCACCCCTCCACTTT. This encodes CASSEGIYNSPLHF.

At least ten counts were recorded for this clone. This chain links TRBV2 with TRBJ2-7; D perhaps matches TRBD1 (6 bases). Trimming shortened V by 7 bases and J by 0 bases, and 16 bases separated the two germline ends. There are 15 residues in the CDR3. CDR1 SNHLY and CDR2 FYNNEI come from the germline V gene. The CDR3 DNA reads TGTGCCAGCAAGAAGAGCAGGGGCGACTCCTACGAGCAGTACTTC. It yields the protein CASKKSRGDSYEQYF.

The J gene is TRBJ1-2, the V gene TRBV11-1, with D uncertain. In germline, CDR1 is SGHAT, CDR2 FQDESV (reference sequence). This CDR3 has 12 residues. The ends were cut back, 0 bases at V and 8 bases at J, with 7 bases in the middle. The DNA for the CDR3 is TGTGCCAGCAGCTTAGCCGGTCAGGGCTACACCTTC. It is translated as CASSLAGQGYTF. Variable domain in full (rest from reference TRBV11-1 and TRBJ1-2): EAEVAQSPRYKITEKSQAVAFWCDPISGHATLYWYRQILGQGPELLVQFQDESVVDDSQLPKDRFSAERLKGVDSTLKIQPAELGDSAMYLCASSLAGQGYTFGSGTRLTVV.

This chain joins TRBV2 and TRBJ1-5, with TRBD1 identical over 7 bases. The CDR3 is 14 residues long. V lost 6 bases to trimming and J lost 4 bases; unmatched junction nucleotides: 6. The germline V gene encodes CDR1 SNHLY and CDR2 FYNNEI. The CDR3 is CASRGGTVNQPQHF. The CDR3 bases are TGTGCCAGCAGGGGGGGGACAGTTAATCAGCCCCAGCATTTT.

The rearrangement joins TRBV5-3 to TRBJ1-2; D is ambiguous. TRBV5-3 carries the ORF label, with uncertain function. V lost 2 bases and J lost 4, with 6 bases in between. The CDR3 loop spans 12 amino acids. CDR3 nucleotide sequence: TGTGCCAGAAGCTTAAGAGTCTATGGCTACACCTTC. It specifies CARSLRVYGYTF.

The chain carries TRBV11-2 and TRBJ1-3, with D unresolved. CDR1 is SGHAT, CDR2 FQNNGV, per germline. Trimming removed 5 bases at V and 4 bases at J, with 15 bases between. The CDR3 length is 15 residues. The CDR3 bases are TGTGCCAGCAGCCCCCATTTGGGGTCGGGAAACACCATATATTTT. Amino acids: CASSPHLGSGNTIYF. Full variable domain (missing parts from reference TRBV11-2 and TRBJ1-3): EAGVAQSPRYKIIEKRQSVAFWCNPISGHATLYWYQQILGQGPKLLIQFQNNGVVDDSQLPKDRFSAERLKGVDSTLKIQPAKLEDSAVYLCASSPHLGSGNTIYFGEGSWLTVV.

This clone was observed a handful of times. The chain employs TRBV7-8 and TRBJ2-4; no clear D. The V gene's germline CDR1 is SGHVS and CDR2 FQNEAQ. The CDR3 length is 15 residues. The V end was cut by 0 bases, the J end by 9 bases, with 15 bases between. The CDR3 region has the DNA TGTGCCAGCAGCTTAGCGAGCACATCCCTTAGCATTCAGTACTTC. Amino acid sequence: CASSLASTSLSIQYF.

This chain uses TRBV6-1 with TRBJ2-2, with D perhaps matching TRBD1 or TRBD2 (6 bases each). Trimming left V 7 bases short and J 6 bases short, with 15 bases between. There are 14 residues in the CDR3. The germline V gene encodes CDR1 MNHNS and CDR2 SASEGT. In nucleotides, the CDR3 is TGTGCCAGCACCAATAGGGGGGCGGCCGGGGAGCTGTTTTTT. Its translation is CASTNRGAAGELFF.

This clone was detected a few times. The chain's CDR3 is CASSLGPSGGSPYEQYF. The CDR3 DNA follows: TGCGCCAGCAGCTTGGGCCCTAGCGGGGGAAGTCCCTACGAGCAGTACTTC. V is TRBV5-1 and J is TRBJ2-7, with TRBD2 matching over 10 bases. CDR1 is SGHRS and CDR2 is YFSETQ in the germline V gene. J was trimmed by 2 bases and V by 0 bases; bases with no gene match: 8. This CDR3 has 17 residues.

This chain connects TRBV7-3 to TRBJ2-3; no reliable D call. Trimming cost V 5 bases and J 5 bases, with 17 bases left between them. The CDR3 consists of 15 residues. From germline, CDR1 is SGHTA and CDR2 FQGTGA. This CDR3 is CASSLMGPKGDTQYF. The CDR3 DNA follows: TGTGCCAGCAGCCTCATGGGCCCCAAGGGAGATACGCAGTATTTT.

The chain joins TRBV30 to TRBJ1-1; 8 nucleotides match TRBD1. Trimming at V came to 3 bases and at J to 4 bases, leaving 4 bases not matched to a gene. Germline loops: CDR1 GTSNPN, CDR2 SVGIG (reference sequence). The CDR3 sequence is 13 residues long. Here the CDR3 DNA reads TGTGCCTGGAGGGACAGGGTGGGCACTGAAGCTTTCTTT. Translated: CAWRDRVGTEAFF.

This rearrangement joins TRBV27 to TRBJ2-1; D is possibly TRBD1 (5 bases). The V gene's germline CDR1 is MNHEY and CDR2 SMNVEV (reference sequence). The V end was cut by 3 bases, the J end by 10 bases, with 7 bases between. CDR3 length: 11 amino acids. The CDR3 bases are TGTGCCAGCAGTTTGAGACAGGAGCAGTTCTTC. Protein: CASSLRQEQFF.

The chain carries TRBV20-1 and TRBJ2-5; 7 bases match TRBD2. This CDR3 spans 11 amino acids. Germline-derived CDR1 and CDR2 are DFQATT and SNEGSKA (reference sequence). After removal of 7 bases from V and 5 bases from J, the junction contained 4 bases not matched to a gene. CDR3 sequence (DNA): TGCAGTGGGGAGGGGCTCGAGACCCAGTACTTC. Protein product: CSGEGLETQYF.

The V gene is TRBV6-5, the J gene TRBJ1-3; no clear D. With 0 bases removed from V and 2 bases from J, the gap between germline ends came to 8 bases. This CDR3 region has 15 residues. Per the germline V gene, CDR1 is MNHEY and CDR2 is SVGAGI. The CDR3 DNA sequence: TGTGCCAGCAGTTACTCCGGAGAGACTGGAAACACCATATATTTT. Encoded protein: CASSYSGETGNTIYF.

V and J are TRBV7-2 and TRBJ2-5, with 8 bases that match TRBD1. Germline V CDR1 and CDR2: SGHTA, FQGNSA. The CDR3 has 13 residues. The J segment lost 4 bases and the V segment lost 5 bases, leaving 3 bases of the junction unmatched. The CDR3 DNA is TGTGCCAGCAGCCTCGACAGGGGAGAGACCCAGTACTTC. Its protein product is CASSLDRGETQYF.

This clone has a single count. The CDR3 reads CASSLGANSRVASGYTF. Written as DNA, the CDR3 is TGTGCCAGCAGCTTGGGGGCCAACAGTAGGGTCGCTTCTGGCTACACCTTC. The chain uses TRBV5-4 and TRBJ1-2, with unresolved D. The germline V gene has CDR1 SGHNT and CDR2 YYREEE (reference sequence). V lost 0 bases, J lost 7 bases, and 22 bases lay in between. The CDR3 spans 17 residues.

The J gene is TRBJ1-6, the V gene TRBV4-3; no definite D call. The CDR3 totals 14 residues. V lost 4 bases and J 7 bases, leaving 11 bases between the germline ends. Germline V gives CDR1 LGHNA, CDR2 YSLEER. The CDR3 loop is CASSPRVGNSPLHF. The CDR3 DNA reads TGCGCCAGCAGCCCCCGAGTTGGGAATTCACCCCTCCACTTT.

V and J are TRBV6-1 and TRBJ2-3, with TRBD2 matching over 15 bases. Per the germline V gene, CDR1 is MNHNS and CDR2 is SASEGT. There are 15 residues in the CDR3. Trimming cost V 8 bases and J 6 bases; bases outside gene matches: 6. Written as DNA, the CDR3 is TGTGCCAGCTCGGGACTAGCGGGGGGCGGGGATACGCAGTATTTT. Amino acid sequence: CASSGLAGGGDTQYF.

This chain connects TRBV7-2 to TRBJ2-3, with 10 bases lining up with TRBD1. Germline-derived CDR1 and CDR2 are SGHTA and FQGNSA. The V and J ends lost 1 base and 6 bases, in that order; junction bases with no gene match: 7. The CDR3 runs 16 residues. CDR3 protein: CASSLVGTGASDTQYF. CDR3 DNA sequence: TGTGCCAGCAGCTTAGTGGGGACAGGGGCCTCGGATACGCAGTATTTT.

Concerning this clone itself: The sample has other DNA sequences that encode this CDR3 too. The chain uses TRBV4-2 and TRBJ2-5; 11 positions match TRBD2. CDR1 and CDR2 (germline): LGHNA, YNFKEQ. The CDR3 is made up of 16 amino acids. The V and J ends lost 1 base and 2 bases, in that order; junction bases with no gene match: 3. In DNA, the CDR3 is TGTGCCAGCAGCCAAGGCCTAGCGGGGGGACAAGAGACCCAGTACTTC. It specifies CASSQGLAGGQETQYF.

The chain recombines TRBV19 with TRBJ2-7; no clear D gene. CDR1 and CDR2 (germline): LNHDA, SQIVND (reference sequence). Trimming took off 1 base at V and 0 bases at J, with 10 bases between the two ends. This CDR3 region has 15 residues. The CDR3 DNA reads as TGTGCCAGTAGTATAGCTACGGAAAGCTCCTACGAGCAGTACTTC. As protein: CASSIATESSYEQYF.

This rearrangement joins TRBV19 to TRBJ1-5; TRBD1 aligns across 7 bases. Looked up from germline, CDR1 is LNHDA and CDR2 is SQIVND (reference sequence). The CDR3 totals 14 residues. Trimming at V came to 3 bases and at J to 4 bases, leaving 3 bases not matched to a gene. CDR3 DNA: TGTGCCAGTAGTATTAGGGACAGAAATCAGCCCCAGCATTTT. This translates into CASSIRDRNQPQHF. The full variable domain, its missing parts supplied by reference TRBV19 and TRBJ1-5, is DGGITQSPKYLFRKEGQNVTLSCEQNLNHDAMYWYRQDPGQGLRLIYYSQIVNDFQKGDIAEGYSVSREKKESFPLTVTSAQKNPTAFYLCASSIRDRNQPQHFGDGTRLSIL.